This entry lists 18 T cell receptor beta chains sequenced from one sample in a study of blood T cell repertoires in COVID-19. Repertoires were generated with immunoSEQ multiplex PCR, while TCRdb's copy carries only in-frame clones and drops some. The table lists thousands of clones, roughly 83% of them singletons. The sample taken for sequencing was peripheral blood. The source of these receptors is a human donor with active COVID-19. The donor label of this sample is uncertain.

This chain joins TRBV11-2 and TRBJ1-4; TRBD1 matches 8 bases. The CDR3 runs 15 residues. Losses at the gene ends were 5 bases for V and 8 bases for J; bases not matched to a gene: 10. The germline CDR1 and CDR2 sequences are SGHAT and FQNNGV. CDR3 region: CASSHGQGRGEKLFF. The DNA of the CDR3 is TGTGCCAGCAGCCACGGACAGGGTCGCGGGGAAAAACTGTTTTTT.

This chain connects TRBV28 to TRBJ1-1; maybe TRBD1 (5 bases). V lost 5 bases to trimming and J lost 6 bases, with 10 bases between them. Germline V gene lookup returns CDR1 MDHEN and CDR2 SYDVKM. The CDR3 is 12 residues long. The chain's CDR3 is CASSPRGSEAFF. The CDR3, as DNA: TGTGCCAGCAGTCCCCGGGGGTCTGAAGCTTTCTTT.

This sequence joins TRBV6-5 and TRBJ1-1; perhaps TRBD1 as D (5 bases). The V and J ends lost 9 bases and 9 bases respectively, with 14 bases between them. This CDR3 spans 11 amino acids. Germline CDR1 and CDR2: MNHEY and SVGAGI. The CDR3 region is CASGARTQAFF. Here the CDR3 DNA reads TGTGCCAGTGGGGCAAGGACCCAAGCTTTCTTT.

The J gene is TRBJ1-2, the V gene TRBV27, with D possibly TRBD1 on 5 matching bases. Germline CDR1 and CDR2: MNHEY and SMNVEV (reference sequence). The CDR3 contains 12 residues. Deletions cut 9 bases from V and 3 bases from J, with 11 bases between. The CDR3 protein is CASHRLYYGYTF. CDR3 nucleotides: TGTGCCAGTCACAGGCTCTACTATGGCTACACCTTC.

The rearrangement links TRBV7-2 to TRBJ1-2; 10 nucleotides align to TRBD1. Germline V gene data show CDR1 as SGHTA and CDR2 as FQGNSA. V shed 4 bases, J shed 5 bases, and the junction held 13 bases outside the gene matches. The CDR3 spans 17 residues. The CDR3 sequence is CASSSRTGGRAGYGYTF. Here the CDR3 DNA reads TGTGCCAGCAGCTCCAGGACAGGGGGTCGCGCCGGGTATGGCTACACCTTC.

This chain connects TRBV6-1 to TRBJ2-1, with 9 bases lining up with TRBD1. With V trimmed by 2 bases and J by 8 bases, 10 bases remained unmatched. Germline V gives CDR1 MNHNS, CDR2 SASEGT. The CDR3 runs 16 residues. The CDR3 DNA reads as TGTGCCAGCAGTGAACCCGGGACAGGGAGTGGAGATGAGCAGTTCTTC. Encoded protein: CASSEPGTGSGDEQFF.

The genes are TRBV28 and TRBJ2-1, with D perhaps matching TRBD1 (6 bases). CDR1 and CDR2 (germline): MDHEN, SYDVKM. V was pared by 6 bases and J by 0 bases, with 18 bases between. This CDR3 comprises 17 residues. CDR3 protein: CASRNGQIPSSYNEQFF. As DNA, the CDR3 is TGTGCCAGCAGAAACGGACAGATCCCAAGCTCCTACAATGAGCAGTTCTTC. Supplemented by reference TRBV28 and TRBJ2-1, the full variable domain reads DVKVTQSSRYLVKRTGEKVFLECVQDMDHENMFWYRQDPGLGLRLIYFSYDVKMKEKGDIPEGYSVSREKKERFSLILESASTNQTSMYLCASRNGQIPSSYNEQFFGPGTRLTVL.

This chain uses TRBV7-9 with TRBJ2-3, with TRBD1 as a possible D gene (6 bases). Trimming took 5 bases from V and 4 from J, leaving 16 bases between them. This CDR3 comprises 15 residues. Germline V lookup: CDR1 SEHNR, CDR2 FQNEAQ (reference sequence). The CDR3 nucleotides are TGTGCCAGCAGCCTCAGACAGGCACCACCAGATACGCAGTATTTT. Translating it yields CASSLRQAPPDTQYF.

The chain carries TRBV6-1 and TRBJ1-6, with 9 bases lining up with TRBD1. Looked up from germline, CDR1 is MNHNS and CDR2 is SASEGT. The CDR3 runs 15 residues. Germline trimming cut 1 base from V and 6 bases from J; bases unmatched to any gene: 1. The CDR3 reads CASSEVGQGNSPLHF. Here the CDR3 DNA reads TGTGCCAGCAGTGAAGTGGGACAGGGTAATTCACCCCTCCACTTT.

The V gene is TRBV2, the J gene TRBJ2-2; D is possibly TRBD1 (6 bases). V was shortened by 8 bases and J by 6 bases, with 16 bases between the two germline ends. The CDR3 length is 14 residues. The germline V gene encodes CDR1 SNHLY and CDR2 FYNNEI. In nucleotides, the CDR3 is TGTGCCAGCCGGGGCAGGGGTAATGCCGGGGAGCTGTTTTTT. Encoded protein: CASRGRGNAGELFF.

The V call is TRBV15, the J call TRBJ2-3; perhaps TRBD2 as D (5 bases). The CDR3 consists of 16 residues. Germline loops: CDR1 LNHNV, CDR2 YYDKDF (reference sequence). Between the trimmed V and J ends, which lost 1 base and 1 base, there was a span of 12 bases. The CDR3 loop is CATSRARGSGTDTQYF. The DNA for the CDR3 is TGTGCCACCAGCAGAGCCAGAGGTAGCGGCACAGATACGCAGTATTTT.

The J gene is TRBJ2-5, the V gene TRBV10-2, with D possibly TRBD2 on 7 matching bases. This CDR3 is built from 14 residues. The germline CDR1 and CDR2 sequences are WSHSY and SAAADI. V lost 6 bases and J 4 bases, leaving 15 bases between the germline ends. This CDR3 reads CASRLGGGSETQYF. CDR3 in DNA: TGCGCCAGCAGACTAGGGGGGGGGTCAGAGACCCAGTACTTC.

The chain has TRBV7-9 and TRBJ2-3; 7 bases line up with TRBD1. Germline-derived CDR1 and CDR2 are SEHNR and FQNEAQ (reference sequence). V was pared by 4 bases and J by 2 bases, with 9 bases of the junction left unmatched. There are 16 residues in the CDR3. The CDR3 sequence: CASSSLDRTFTDTQYF. The CDR3 nucleotides read TGTGCCAGCAGCTCCCTGGACAGGACGTTCACAGATACGCAGTATTTT.

The CDR3 DNA is TGTGCCAGCAGTATCGGGGACACCGGGGAGCTGTTTTTT. It encodes CASSIGDTGELFF. The rearrangement joins TRBV12-3 or TRBV12-4 to TRBJ2-2, with TRBD2 as a possible D gene (5 bases). Trimming took 5 bases from V and 3 from J, leaving 7 bases between them. CDR3 length: 13 residues.

The rearrangement links TRBV19 to TRBJ1-5, with 7 bases aligning to TRBD1. Trimming removed 5 bases from V and 1 base from J; junction bases left unmatched: 8. CDR3 length: 16 residues. The germline V gene has CDR1 LNHDA and CDR2 SQIVND (reference sequence). CDR3 in DNA: TGTGCCAGTAGTGGGGGGACAGTGTCGAGCAATCAGCCCCAGCATTTT. Translation gives CASSGGTVSSNQPQHF.

This clone was seen just once. This chain joins TRBV11-1 and TRBJ2-7; 8 bases agree with TRBD1. V was clipped by 6 bases and J by 7 bases; unmatched bases: 11. The CDR3 runs 14 residues. Germline lookup yields CDR1 SGHAT and CDR2 FQDESV (reference sequence). CDR3 sequence reads: CASSFGTGLGEQYF. The CDR3 bases are TGTGCCAGCAGTTTCGGGACAGGACTTGGGGAGCAGTACTTC.

This sequence joins TRBV2 and TRBJ1-3, with a weak D call TRBD1 (6 bases). Germline loops: CDR1 SNHLY, CDR2 FYNNEI. V lost 6 bases to trimming and J lost 4 bases, with 13 bases between them. The CDR3 consists of 14 residues. In DNA form, the CDR3 reads TGTGCCAGCAGAACCGGACAGCCAGGAAACACCATATATTTT. This translates into CASRTGQPGNTIYF.

The rearrangement links TRBV10-3 to TRBJ1-4; 7 nucleotides match TRBD1. The CDR3 is 14 amino acids. CDR1 and CDR2 from the germline V gene are ENHRY and SYGVKD. The V and J ends lost 4 bases and 2 bases, in that order; junction bases with no gene match: 1. This chain's CDR3 is CAISARGTNEKLFF. The CDR3, as DNA: TGTGCCATCAGTGCCAGGGGGACTAATGAAAAACTGTTTTTT.